These 9 T cell receptor beta chains were all obtained from the same sample, sequenced in a study of blood T cell repertoires in COVID-19. Profiling relied on immunoSEQ multiplex PCR, and the TCRdb table lists in-frame clones only, not all of them. The profile covers 70,000 to 95,000 clones, with approximately 89% appearing a single time and 5% to 5.5% taken by the ten largest. Sequencing was carried out using peripheral blood. All receptors come from an elderly woman with active COVID-19.

The chain carries TRBV28 and TRBJ1-3; TRBD1 agrees at 8 bases. Germline CDR1 reads MDHEN; CDR2 reads SYDVKM. V lost 1 base to trimming and J lost 0 bases; unmatched junction nucleotides: 14. This CDR3 spans 20 amino acids. The CDR3 is CASSLYGGTGVPISGNTIYF. DNA of the CDR3: TGTGCCAGCAGTTTATATGGGGGGACAGGCGTCCCTATCTCTGGAAACACCATATATTTT.

The rearrangement links TRBV28 to TRBJ1-5; 8 positions agree with TRBD1. V was clipped by 6 bases and J by 2 bases; unmatched bases: 6. Per germline, CDR1 MDHEN and CDR2 SYDVKM. The length of the CDR3 is 15 residues. CDR3 sequence reads: CASRSPDRGNQPQHF. The CDR3 nucleotides are TGTGCCAGCAGATCCCCGGACAGGGGCAATCAGCCCCAGCATTTT.

This clone occurred once. This rearrangement joins TRBV19 to TRBJ1-4, with TRBD1 identical over 12 bases. Losses at the gene ends were 5 bases for V and 2 bases for J; bases not matched to a gene: 6. Germline V gene lookup returns CDR1 LNHDA and CDR2 SQIVND (reference sequence). This CDR3 is built from 17 residues. The CDR3 spells CASSVGTGGRTNEKLFF. The DNA of the CDR3 is TGTGCCAGTAGTGTCGGGACAGGGGGCCGGACTAATGAAAAACTGTTTTTT.

V and J are TRBV7-9 and TRBJ1-4; a weak D match, TRBD1 (6 bases). The CDR3 length is 19 residues. The germline V and J ends were trimmed by 0 bases and 1 base, with 18 bases remaining between them. From germline, CDR1 is SEHNR and CDR2 FQNEAQ (reference sequence). The CDR3 coding sequence is TGTGCCAGCAGCTTAGCGTCGGGATGGGGGCTTAAAACTAATGAAAAACTGTTTTTT. This sequence encodes CASSLASGWGLKTNEKLFF.

The chain recombines TRBV11-2 with TRBJ2-7; D remains ambiguous. The germline CDR1 and CDR2 sequences are SGHAT and FQNNGV. This CDR3 has 14 amino acids. Trimming cost V 6 bases and J 2 bases, with 14 bases left between them. CDR3 nucleotide sequence: TGTGCCAGCAGTCAACAGCTATCGACCTACGAGCAGTACTTC. As protein: CASSQQLSTYEQYF.

The rearrangement joins TRBV10-1 to TRBJ2-1, with TRBD1 matching 10 bases. V lost 5 bases, J lost 7 bases, and 2 bases stayed unmatched. The CDR3 has 13 residues. Per the germline V gene, CDR1 is WNHNN and CDR2 is SYGVQD (reference sequence). The CDR3 DNA follows: TGCGCCAGCAGTAGACAGGGGGCGAATGAGCAGTTCTTC. It encodes CASSRQGANEQFF.

The chain combines TRBV5-4 with TRBJ2-2; 8 bases align to TRBD1. Trimming at V came to 4 bases and at J to 5 bases, leaving 4 bases not matched to a gene. CDR3 size: 14 residues. Germline CDR1 is SGHNT and CDR2 is YYREEE (reference sequence). CDR3 DNA: TGTGCCAGCAGCCTGCGGACAGGGACCGGGGAGCTGTTTTTT. Encoded protein: CASSLRTGTGELFF.

The chain uses TRBV2 and TRBJ1-5; TRBD1 agrees at 7 bases. CDR1 SNHLY and CDR2 FYNNEI come from the germline V gene. CDR3 size: 15 residues. With 6 bases clipped from V and 2 bases from J, the junction kept 7 bases outside the gene matches. The CDR3 is CASSSGGRGNQPQHF. The CDR3 region has the DNA TGTGCCAGCAGCTCAGGGGGAAGGGGCAATCAGCCCCAGCATTTT.

V usage is TRBV5-1 and J usage is TRBJ1-6, with 8 bases aligning to TRBD1. From germline, CDR1 is SGHRS and CDR2 YFSETQ. The ends lost 3 bases at V and 9 bases at J; junction bases unmatched: 5. The length of the CDR3 is 14 residues. CDR3 coding DNA: TGCGCCAGCAGCTCCGACAGGGGAGTTTCACCCCTCCACTTT. Encoded protein: CASSSDRGVSPLHF. The variable domain in full, with the rest retrieved from reference TRBV5-1 and TRBJ1-6, is KAGVTQTPRYLIKTRGQQVTLSCSPISGHRSVSWYQQTPGQGLQFLFEYFSETQRNKGNFPGRFSGRQFSNSRSEMNVSTLELGDSALYLCASSSDRGVSPLHFGNGTRLTVT.